The T cell receptor (beta chain) described here comes from a study of cytomegalovirus exposure and HLA in healthy donors. In its sample, this clone was seen once. The PCR made use of 60 Vbeta and 13 Jbeta primers. The repertoire was sequenced with immunoSEQ multiplex PCR; TCRdb's copy has only in-frame clones and lacks some. This table has about 160,000 clones, 82% appearing once. Sequenced: PBMCs. This clonotype originated in a girl aged 2-15 years in good health and CMV-seropositive.

The CDR3 nucleotides are TGTGCCAGCAGCTTGTGGACTCTTCGAAACGCTGAAGCTTTCTTT. Its translation is CASSLWTLRNAEAFF. The chain links TRBV5-6 to TRBJ1-1, with no clear D. The germline V and J ends were trimmed by 1 base and 6 bases, with 16 bases remaining between them. There are 15 residues in the CDR3. Germline CDR1 SGHDT, CDR2 YYEEEE.